Given below is one TCR beta chain in context. Enrolled during active infection, Seattle patients were then followed longitudinally. The trim removed 5 bases at V and 5 bases at J, leaving 7 bases unmatched. This CDR3 spans 14 amino acids. Germline CDR1 is SGHRS and CDR2 is YFSETQ. These data originate in a study of blood T cell repertoires in COVID-19. Turning to the study itself: Whether acute or convalescent, the COVID-19 samples came from the United States, Italy and Spain.

The protocol was immunoSEQ multiplex PCR, while the TCRdb copy is restricted to in-frame clones and leaves out a portion. The sample yields about 150,000 clones, roughly 86% seen once. Sequencing was carried out using peripheral blood. This chain joins TRBV5-1 and TRBJ2-5; 9 bases fit TRBD1. The TCR was taken from a woman older than 75 with COVID-19, enrolled during active disease. CDR3 loop: CASSPMGQGETQYF. CDR3 nucleotide sequence: TGCGCCAGCAGTCCAATGGGACAGGGCGAGACCCAGTACTTC.